These 21 T cell receptor beta chains were all obtained from the same sample, sequenced in a study of shared clonotypes between healthy human individuals. Cells designated naive CD8 were CD45RO-negative and were positively selected for CCR7, with terminally differentiated effector memory CD45RA+ cells excluded. Libraries were prepared by immunoSEQ multiplex PCR; TCRdb keeps only in-frame clonotypes and omits some of them. Here the sample spans 2 million or so clones, roughly 95% being singletons. Sequenced sample: naive CD8+ T cells sorted from blood. All receptors derive from a man younger than 30 in good health.

CDR3 sequence (DNA): TGTGCCAGCAGTGATGTAGCGGACTCCTACGAGCAGTACTTC. Its protein is CASSDVADSYEQYF. The genes are TRBV6-1 and TRBJ2-7, with D perhaps TRBD2 (6 bases). This CDR3 comprises 14 residues. The germline V and J ends were trimmed by 3 bases and 0 bases, with 9 bases remaining between them. Germline CDR1 is MNHNS and CDR2 is SASEGT.

The chain joins TRBV2 to TRBJ1-1; D is uncertain. The length of the CDR3 is 15 residues. The V and J ends lost 4 bases and 1 base respectively, with 13 bases between them. Germline lookup yields CDR1 SNHLY and CDR2 FYNNEI. CDR3 sequence (DNA): TGTGCCAGCAGTGGCGGTCTAGTATCGAACACTGAAGCTTTCTTT. Its translation is CASSGGLVSNTEAFF. Full variable domain (rest looked up from reference TRBV2 and TRBJ1-1): EPEVTQTPSHQVTQMGQEVILRCVPISNHLYFYWYRQILGQKVEFLVSFYNNEISEKSEIFDDQFSVERPDGSNFTLKIRSTKLEDSAMYFCASSGGLVSNTEAFFGQGTRLTVV.

The rearrangement joins TRBV7-9 to TRBJ1-2; D might be TRBD1 (6 bases). CDR3 size: 16 residues. Germline V gives CDR1 SEHNR, CDR2 FQNEAQ (reference sequence). The V end lost 4 bases, the J end lost 0 bases, and 15 bases lay between the germline ends. CDR3 residues: CASSWGRGGANYGYTF. CDR3 bases: TGTGCCAGCAGCTGGGGGCGGGGAGGCGCTAACTATGGCTACACCTTC. The full variable domain, rest sourced from reference TRBV7-9 and TRBJ1-2, is DTGVSQNPRHKITKRGQNVTFRCDPISEHNRLYWYRQTLGQGPEFLTYFQNEAQLEKSRLLSDRFSAERPKGSFSTLEIQRTEQGDSAMYLCASSWGRGGANYGYTFGSGTRLTVV.

This clone was seen a single time. The sample carries other DNA sequences with the same CDR3. V usage is TRBV28 and J usage is TRBJ1-2; TRBD1 aligns across 10 bases. V shed 2 bases and J 8 bases; nucleotides not matched to a gene: 2. The CDR3 runs 13 residues. Per the germline V gene, CDR1 is MDHEN and CDR2 is SYDVKM. The CDR3 reads CASSLGTGDGYTF. The CDR3 DNA is TGTGCCAGCAGTTTAGGGACAGGGGACGGCTACACCTTC.

This sequence joins TRBV30 and TRBJ1-1; TRBD1 agrees at 8 bases. V lost 2 bases and J lost 4; bases outside the gene matches: 9. The CDR3 extends over 15 amino acids. Germline V gene sequence: CDR1 GTSNPN, CDR2 SVGIG (reference sequence). CDR3 bases: TGTGCCTGGAGTTCCACAGGGGGTTGCGGCACTGAAGCTTTCTTT. Translated: CAWSSTGGCGTEAFF. Complete variable domain (other parts from reference TRBV30 and TRBJ1-1): SQTIHQWPATLVQPVGSPLSLECTVEGTSNPNLYWYRQAAGRGLQLLFYSVGIGQISSEVPQNLSASRPQDRQFILSSKKLLLSDSGFYLCAWSSTGGCGTEAFFGQGTRLTVV.

Notes on this clone: Other DNA sequences in this sample translate to the same CDR3. This chain joins TRBV5-1 and TRBJ2-1; no firm D call. Trimming removed 0 bases from V and 0 bases from J, with 7 bases in between. The CDR3 contains 15 residues. CDR1 is SGHRS and CDR2 is YFSETQ in the germline V gene. The CDR3 protein is CASSLAGSSYNEQFF. In DNA, the CDR3 is TGCGCCAGCAGCTTGGCAGGAAGCTCCTACAATGAGCAGTTCTTC. The entire variable domain, with the rest obtained from reference TRBV5-1 and TRBJ2-1, is as follows: KAGVTQTPRYLIKTRGQQVTLSCSPISGHRSVSWYQQTPGQGLQFLFEYFSETQRNKGNFPGRFSGRQFSNSRSEMNVSTLELGDSALYLCASSLAGSSYNEQFFGPGTRLTVL.

This chain connects TRBV27 to TRBJ2-7; TRBD1 might be the D (5 bases). The CDR3 is made up of 14 amino acids. V was shortened by 3 bases and J by 4 bases, with 13 bases between the two germline ends. CDR1 MNHEY and CDR2 SMNVEV come from the germline V gene (reference sequence). The CDR3 coding sequence is TGTGCCAGCAGTTTGCCAGGGAAGGGGTACGAGCAGTACTTC. Translating gives CASSLPGKGYEQYF.

The table lists this clone with a count of one. V usage is TRBV9 and J usage is TRBJ2-1; 12 nucleotides line up with TRBD2. CDR3 length: 17 residues. V lost 3 bases and J lost 5; bases outside the gene matches: 9. The germline CDR1 and CDR2 sequences are SGDLS and YYNGEE. Here the CDR3 reads CASSAAAGLAGNNEQFF. The CDR3 bases are TGTGCCAGCAGCGCTGCTGCTGGACTAGCGGGGAACAATGAGCAGTTCTTC. The entire variable domain, with the rest obtained from reference TRBV9 and TRBJ2-1, is as follows: DSGVTQTPKHLITATGQRVTLRCSPRSGDLSVYWYQQSLDQGLQFLIQYYNGEERAKGNILERFSAQQFPDLHSELNLSSLELGDSALYFCASSAAAGLAGNNEQFFGPGTRLTVL.

The rearrangement uses TRBV4-1 and TRBJ1-5; the D gene is possibly TRBD1 (5 bases). Per germline, CDR1 MGHRA and CDR2 YSYEKL. The ends were cut back, 1 base at V and 10 bases at J, with 8 bases in the middle. The CDR3 has 12 amino acids. CDR3 sequence reads: CASSQGTNPQHF. CDR3 coding DNA: TGCGCCAGCAGCCAAGGGACAAATCCCCAGCATTTT.

This chain joins TRBV6-5 and TRBJ2-7, with D tentatively TRBD1 (6 bases). Germline assignment: CDR1 MNHEY and CDR2 SVGAGI. This CDR3 has 14 residues. With 2 bases removed from V and 0 bases from J, the gap between germline ends came to 8 bases. CDR3 in amino acids: CASSYEQGSYEQYF. Written as DNA, the CDR3 is TGTGCCAGCAGTTACGAACAGGGCTCCTACGAGCAGTACTTC.

The rearrangement joins TRBV2 to TRBJ1-2; maybe TRBD1 (6 bases). The CDR3 length is 14 residues. With 0 bases removed from V and 3 bases from J, the gap between germline ends came to 8 bases. Germline V gives CDR1 SNHLY, CDR2 FYNNEI. DNA for the CDR3: TGTGCCAGCAGTGAAGCGAAGGGGGACTATGGCTACACCTTC. Protein: CASSEAKGDYGYTF.

This chain connects TRBV7-9 to TRBJ2-2, with D tentatively TRBD1 (5 bases). The CDR3 covers 15 residues. V gave up 1 base and J gave up 6 bases, with 12 bases separating them. Germline lookup yields CDR1 SEHNR and CDR2 FQNEAQ (reference sequence). CDR3 amino acids: CASSLETARPGELFF. The CDR3 nucleotides are TGTGCCAGCAGCTTAGAGACAGCACGGCCCGGGGAGCTGTTTTTT.

The rearrangement links TRBV9 to TRBJ2-2; D remains unclear. Germline V gene data show CDR1 as SGDLS and CDR2 as YYNGEE. The CDR3 runs to 12 residues. V lost 4 bases to trimming and J lost 7 bases, with 8 bases between them. This CDR3 reads CASSLTVGELFF. The DNA for the CDR3 is TGTGCCAGCAGCCTTACCGTCGGGGAGCTGTTTTTT.

This chain uses TRBV5-6 with TRBJ2-1; D is possibly TRBD1 or TRBD2 (6 bases each). From germline, CDR1 is SGHDT and CDR2 YYEEEE. The CDR3 spans 14 residues. V dropped 1 base and J dropped 8 bases, with 13 bases sitting between them. The CDR3 spells CASSLQGTEHEQFF. The CDR3 DNA sequence: TGTGCCAGCAGCTTGCAGGGGACTGAACATGAGCAGTTCTTC.

V is TRBV10-3 and J is TRBJ2-3; D is unresolved. The germline V and J ends were trimmed by 0 bases and 5 bases, with 9 bases remaining between them. The CDR3 totals 14 residues. CDR1 and CDR2 from the germline V gene are ENHRY and SYGVKD. CDR3 sequence (DNA): TGTGCCATCAGTGAGTCGTTGAGCGTAGATACGCAGTATTTT. This encodes CAISESLSVDTQYF.

This sequence joins TRBV7-9 and TRBJ2-1, with a weak D call TRBD1 (5 bases). The ends were cut back, 5 bases at V and 5 bases at J, with 16 bases in the middle. CDR1 and CDR2 from the germline V gene are SEHNR and FQNEAQ (reference sequence). The CDR3 covers 15 residues. The CDR3 is CASSRAEGVNNEQFF. The CDR3 DNA is TGTGCCAGCAGCCGCGCGGAAGGGGTAAACAATGAGCAGTTCTTC.

The gene calls are TRBV7-9 and TRBJ2-3, with TRBD2 matching 7 bases. With 2 bases clipped from V and 1 base from J, the junction kept 6 bases outside the gene matches. The CDR3 contains 16 residues. Germline CDR1 SEHNR, CDR2 FQNEAQ (reference sequence). The CDR3 is CASSLLQGGGTDTQYF. CDR3 nucleotide sequence: TGTGCCAGCAGCTTACTCCAGGGAGGGGGCACAGATACGCAGTATTTT.

CDR3 in DNA: TGTGCCAGTAGCGAAACCCTACAGGGGAGCACTGAAGCTTTCTTT. This codes for CASSETLQGSTEAFF. The chain links TRBV19 to TRBJ1-1; TRBD1 matches 7 bases. From germline, CDR1 is LNHDA and CDR2 SQIVND (reference sequence). The CDR3 is 15 amino acids. V shed 6 bases, J shed 4 bases, and the junction held 11 bases outside the gene matches.

Only a few counts were recorded for this clone. The chain joins TRBV6-6 to TRBJ2-5, with 7 bases aligning to TRBD2. Germline lookup yields CDR1 MNHNY and CDR2 SVGAGI (reference sequence). The CDR3 has 14 amino acids. V was clipped by 6 bases and J by 2 bases; unmatched bases: 6. This CDR3 is CASSRWGGQETQYF. The CDR3 bases are TGTGCCAGCAGCCGGTGGGGGGGTCAAGAGACCCAGTACTTC.

The J gene is TRBJ2-7, the V gene TRBV4-3, with D maybe TRBD2 (5 bases). Germline lookup yields CDR1 LGHNA and CDR2 YSLEER. The CDR3 is made up of 14 amino acids. V was pared by 0 bases and J by 6 bases, with 12 bases between. Here the CDR3 DNA reads TGCGCCAGCAGCCAAGAAGAGGGATTGGTCGAGCAGTACTTC. Translated, it gives CASSQEEGLVEQYF.

Remarks on this clone: Other DNA sequences within the sample encode an identical CDR3. This chain uses TRBV30 with TRBJ2-7; 8 bases are shared with TRBD1. CDR1 and CDR2 from the germline V gene are GTSNPN and SVGIG (reference sequence). V shed 2 bases and J 4 bases; nucleotides not matched to a gene: 1. This CDR3 is built from 12 residues. The CDR3, as DNA: TGTGCCTGGAGTACAGGGGGTTACGAGCAGTACTTC. This translates into CAWSTGGYEQYF.